The T cell receptor (beta chain) described here comes from a study of cytomegalovirus exposure and HLA in healthy donors. This clone turned up a few times. What it binds is not known. In the PCR, 60 Vbeta and 13 Jbeta primers were used. Measured with immunoSEQ multiplex PCR; TCRdb has only the in-frame clones, and not every one. Counted here are about 190,000 clones, roughly 77% occurring once; the ten biggest clones make up about 3%. Trimming stripped 0 bases from V and 5 bases from J, with 8 bases between. There are 13 residues in the CDR3. Germline assignment: CDR1 MGHRA and CDR2 YSYEKL. Whole-study findings and limits: A later analysis reportedly identified an Asian-associated ancestry cluster as carrying fewer N-insertions than the roughly 720-donor mean. Productive status was seen about 90% or about 30% of the time for most TCR beta V segments in an earlier analysis. TCR beta sequences reportedly predicted most subjects' HLA-A and HLA-B alleles accurately.

Sequenced sample: PBMCs. The chain joins TRBV4-1 to TRBJ2-7; no reliable D call. This sequence originates from a man aged 40-49 years in good health and CMV-seropositive. The CDR3 DNA follows: TGCGCCAGCAGCCAAGACCGCCGGGACGAGCAGTACTTC. Its translation: CASSQDRRDEQYF.